The clone carrying this TCR beta chain has a handful of counts. The sample originates from a study of blood T cells in healthy people across ages. J gave up 7 bases and V 1 base, and 9 bases lay outside the gene matches. Per germline, CDR1 LGHDT and CDR2 YNNKEL (reference sequence). The CDR3 sequence is 16 residues long. A second 7 to 11 cycle PCR used barcoded and J-beta primers. Template switching added a 12-random-nucleotide identifier to every cDNA molecule. TCRdb used MiXCR to reprocess the 5' RACE reads, holding one entry per CDR3 protein. The sample shows 750,000 to 950,000 distinct CDR3 sequences, roughly 53% of them seen only once. The authors isolated at least 7 million PBMCs per sample.

Sequencing was performed on blood. The TCR sequence derives from a man at least 80 years old in good health. The chain carries TRBV3-1 and TRBJ2-2, with 7 bases matching TRBD2. The CDR3 DNA sequence: TGTGCCAGCAGCCAAGGCCCTAGCGGAGTATACGGGGAGCTGTTTTTT. Protein product: CASSQGPSGVYGELFF.